A single sample gave rise to the 9 T cell receptor beta chains below, sequenced in a study of vaccination effects on CD4 cells after COVID-19. For these receptors, no antigen is known. After around 10 days in culture, the CD4+ T cells were isolated. This person caught SARS-CoV-2 sometime from March to December 2020, and PCR testing confirmed the infection. Participants completed two doses of the BNT162b2 or mRNA-1273 vaccine. The table came from immunoSEQ multiplex PCR; TCRdb's copy has only in-frame clones and leaves some out. The data show 50,000 or so clones, about 74% seen once. Sequencing was performed on CD4+ T cells from PBMCs cultured without peptide, taken after COVID-19 vaccination. The receptors originated from a human donor who had a prior SARS-CoV-2 infection.

The chain combines TRBV30 with TRBJ1-4; no clear D gene. CDR3 size: 16 residues. With 1 base removed from V and 4 bases from J, the gap between germline ends came to 16 bases. Per the germline V gene, CDR1 is GTSNPN and CDR2 is SVGIG (reference sequence). The CDR3 sequence: CAWSADGNGFNEKLFF. CDR3 bases: TGTGCCTGGAGTGCCGACGGAAATGGATTTAATGAAAAACTGTTTTTT.

The chain uses TRBV7-6 and TRBJ1-6; D gene unclear. CDR1 and CDR2 (germline): SGHVS, FNYEAQ. V dropped 3 bases and J dropped 0 bases, with 6 bases sitting between them. CDR3 length equals 15 residues. In nucleotides, the CDR3 is TGTGCCAGCAGCTTTGGGGACTCCTATAATTCACCCCTCCACTTT. Residues: CASSFGDSYNSPLHF.

This clone was seen a single time. The chain uses TRBV11-1 and TRBJ2-5; 13 nucleotides agree with TRBD2. Germline V lookup: CDR1 SGHAT, CDR2 FQDESV (reference sequence). The length of the CDR3 is 16 residues. The trim removed 5 bases at V and 5 bases at J, leaving 8 bases unmatched. The CDR3 DNA reads as TGTGCCAGCAGCATCAGACTAGCGGGGGGCATCGAGACCCAGTACTTC. Residues: CASSIRLAGGIETQYF.

J is TRBJ2-1 and V is TRBV7-8, with D possibly being TRBD2 (5 bases). The CDR3 spans 14 residues. V was clipped by 4 bases and J by 2 bases, with 9 bases between them. Germline V CDR1 and CDR2: SGHVS, FQNEAQ. The CDR3 region is CASSSPGTYNEQFF. In DNA, the CDR3 is TGTGCCAGCAGCTCGCCCGGGACCTACAATGAGCAGTTCTTC.

The chain combines TRBV19 with TRBJ2-5; TRBD2 agrees at 9 bases. With V trimmed by 6 bases and J by 5 bases, 13 bases remained unmatched. Germline loops: CDR1 LNHDA, CDR2 SQIVND (reference sequence). This CDR3 has 16 amino acids. The DNA of the CDR3 is TGTGCCAGTAGCTCATCGGGACTAGCTGAGGGGGAGACCCAGTACTTC. It specifies CASSSSGLAEGETQYF.

The gene calls are TRBV28 and TRBJ1-3; 10 bases are a match to TRBD1. Trimming at V came to 5 bases and at J to 1 base, leaving 8 bases not matched to a gene. This CDR3 has 17 residues. Germline values: CDR1 MDHEN, CDR2 SYDVKM. The CDR3 bases are TGTGCCAGCAGTCCAGGGACAGGGGATAAATCTGGAAACACCATATATTTT. Encoded protein: CASSPGTGDKSGNTIYF.

The rearrangement uses TRBV6-4 and TRBJ1-1; D call uncertain. Trimming pared 0 bases from V and 6 bases from J, leaving 8 bases between. Germline CDR1 is MRHNA and CDR2 is SNTAGT. There are 13 residues in the CDR3. The CDR3 loop is CASSDSLTSEAFF. The CDR3 DNA follows: TGTGCCAGCAGTGACTCATTGACTTCTGAAGCTTTCTTT.

The rearrangement joins TRBV11-2 to TRBJ1-1; D gene uncertain. CDR1 is SGHAT, CDR2 FQNNGV, per germline. The CDR3 runs 14 residues. V was clipped by 2 bases and J by 1 base, with 8 bases between them. The CDR3 bases are TGTGCCAGCAGCTTAATTTGGGGGAACACTGAAGCTTTCTTT. Its protein product is CASSLIWGNTEAFF.

V gene TRBV3-1 (or the pseudogene TRBV3-2) combines with J gene TRBJ1-6; D possibly corresponds to TRBD1 (5 bases). The CDR3 is 16 residues long. V lost 4 bases, J lost 7 bases, and 17 bases lay in between. Germline assignment: CDR1 LGHDT and CDR2 YNNKEL (reference sequence). The CDR3 region has the DNA TGTGCCAGCAGCCGCACGACAGTTAACATCAATTCACCCCTCCACTTT. Its protein is CASSRTTVNINSPLHF.